This TCR beta chain is drawn from a study of OX40 agonist ivuxolimab in advanced cancers. At the level of the study: Participants, around 80% male, averaged around 64 years of age, ranging from roughly 23 to 80. Study-level results: Expanded clones were, on average, more numerous among CD8+ T cells than CD4+.

Trimming took off 2 bases at V and 5 bases at J, with 17 bases between the two ends. The CDR3 has 16 residues. Germline V gene data show CDR1 as SGHNT and CDR2 as YYREEE (reference sequence). Produced via immunoSEQ multiplex PCR; TCRdb's table is partial and in-frame only. The sample holds roughly 36,000 clones, about 92% seen once. Autoimmune disease history or systemic immunosuppression was exclusionary. Remarks on this clone: Its specificity is unknown.

The receptor comes from an adult with an advanced solid tumor such as melanoma, head and neck, liver or kidney cancer. The sample consisted of CD4+ or CD8+ T cells sorted from blood, taken in a trial of the OX40 agonist ivuxolimab. The chain is built from TRBV5-4 and TRBJ2-1; D may be TRBD2 (6 bases). In DNA, the CDR3 is TGTGCCAGCAGCTTATCCCTCGGCGGGGTAGACAATGAGCAGTTCTTC. This translates into CASSLSLGGVDNEQFF.